This record covers a single TCR beta chain. What it binds is not known. Healthy Caucasian individuals made up all the donors. V lost 5 bases and J lost 9; bases outside the gene matches: 4. The CDR3 totals 13 residues. Germline V gene data show CDR1 as LGHNT and CDR2 as FRNRAP. The data derive from a study of identical twins. cDNA carried unique molecular identifiers, and a universal primer site was added by template switching. TCRdb independently ran MiXCR on the 5' RACE reads; one entry per CDR3 protein. The data hold about 890,000 distinct CDR3 sequences, with around 12% observed a single time. Study findings and constraints: The degree of excess twin sharing was weaker in beta out-of-frame sequences. Findings came from cross-sectional statistics, without long-term follow-up of donors.

The same sample was also used in a study of yellow fever vaccine responses in identical twins.

Specimen: PBMCs. The chain uses TRBV12-5 and TRBJ2-2; 9 bases map to TRBD1. The clonotype was recovered from a woman aged 18 to 35 in good health. The CDR3 DNA follows: TGTGCTAGTGGTCCGGACAGGGGTCGGGAGCTGTTTTTT. This encodes CASGPDRGRELFF.